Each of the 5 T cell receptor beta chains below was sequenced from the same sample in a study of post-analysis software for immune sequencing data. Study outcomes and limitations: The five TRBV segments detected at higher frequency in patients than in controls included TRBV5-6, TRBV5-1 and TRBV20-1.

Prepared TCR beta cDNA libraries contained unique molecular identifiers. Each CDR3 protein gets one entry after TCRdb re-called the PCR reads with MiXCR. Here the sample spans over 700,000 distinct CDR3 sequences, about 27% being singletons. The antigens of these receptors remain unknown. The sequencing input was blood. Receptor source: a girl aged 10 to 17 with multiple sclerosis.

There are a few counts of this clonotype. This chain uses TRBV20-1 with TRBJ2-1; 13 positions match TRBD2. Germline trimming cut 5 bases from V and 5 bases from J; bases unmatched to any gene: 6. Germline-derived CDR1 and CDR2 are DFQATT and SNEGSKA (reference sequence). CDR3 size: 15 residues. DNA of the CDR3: TGCAGTGCTCCATGGACTAGCGGGGGACACAATGAGCAGTTCTTC. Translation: CSAPWTSGGHNEQFF.

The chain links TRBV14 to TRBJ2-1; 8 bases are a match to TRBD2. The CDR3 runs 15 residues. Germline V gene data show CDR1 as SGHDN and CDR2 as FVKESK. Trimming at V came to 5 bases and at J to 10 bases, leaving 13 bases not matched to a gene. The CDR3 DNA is TGTGCCAGCAGCATACCGGGAGGGCTCCCCTACGAGCAGTTCTTC. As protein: CASSIPGGLPYEQFF.

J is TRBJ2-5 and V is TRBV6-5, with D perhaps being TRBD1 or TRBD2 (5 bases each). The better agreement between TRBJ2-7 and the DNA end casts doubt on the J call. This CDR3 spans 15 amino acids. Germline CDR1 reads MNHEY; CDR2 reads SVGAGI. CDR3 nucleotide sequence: TGTGCCAGCAGTTACTCCTGGGACCCCCCGGGCGAGCAGTACTTC. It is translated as CASSYSWDPPGEQYF.

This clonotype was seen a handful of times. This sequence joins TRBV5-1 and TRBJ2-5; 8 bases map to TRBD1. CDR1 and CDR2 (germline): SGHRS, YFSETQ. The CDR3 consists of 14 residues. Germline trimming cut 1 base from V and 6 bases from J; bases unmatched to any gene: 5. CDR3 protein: CASSLTGQAQTQYF. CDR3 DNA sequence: TGCGCCAGCAGCTTGACGGGACAGGCACAGACCCAGTACTTC.

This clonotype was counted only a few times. The CDR3 is CASSLARAGKGSEAFF. CDR3 in DNA: TGTGCCAGCAGCTTAGCGAGGGCAGGGAAAGGATCTGAAGCTTTCTTT. V usage is TRBV7-8 and J usage is TRBJ1-1, with D possibly TRBD1 on 5 matching bases. The length of the CDR3 is 16 residues. Per germline, CDR1 SGHVS and CDR2 FQNEAQ. Trimming shortened V by 0 bases and J by 6 bases, and 17 bases separated the two germline ends.